The sequence of this TCR beta chain was determined in a study of T cell repertoires in cytomegalovirus infection. Across the whole study: In the study, CMV epitopes included recently identified HLA-C-restricted and well-studied HLA-B-restricted ones. Public TCR beta signatures marked donors with CMV infection and the matching HLA. General study findings and limits: HLA-C-restricted CMV-specific TCR beta clonotypes prevailed in the ex vivo response.

The V gene's germline CDR1 is SGHVS and CDR2 FNYEAQ. V was shortened by 5 bases and J by 3 bases, with 16 bases between the two germline ends. The CDR3 spans 16 residues. TCRdb analysed the reads with MiXCR anew, one entry per CDR3 protein. The sample shows about 480,000 distinct CDR3 sequences, around a third of them seen only once. Concerning this clonotype: What it binds is unknown.

The chain uses TRBV7-6 and TRBJ2-2, with a weak D call TRBD2 (5 bases). This sample comprised cultured PBMCs, obtained from culture after CMV antigen stimulation. The source of this sequence is a human donor in good health (CMV status not recorded). Some clones in this sample may be carry-over from other donors' samples. The CDR3 sequence: CASSKEAELYTGELFF. The CDR3 bases are TGTGCCAGCAGCAAGGAGGCCGAGCTGTACACCGGGGAGCTGTTTTTT.